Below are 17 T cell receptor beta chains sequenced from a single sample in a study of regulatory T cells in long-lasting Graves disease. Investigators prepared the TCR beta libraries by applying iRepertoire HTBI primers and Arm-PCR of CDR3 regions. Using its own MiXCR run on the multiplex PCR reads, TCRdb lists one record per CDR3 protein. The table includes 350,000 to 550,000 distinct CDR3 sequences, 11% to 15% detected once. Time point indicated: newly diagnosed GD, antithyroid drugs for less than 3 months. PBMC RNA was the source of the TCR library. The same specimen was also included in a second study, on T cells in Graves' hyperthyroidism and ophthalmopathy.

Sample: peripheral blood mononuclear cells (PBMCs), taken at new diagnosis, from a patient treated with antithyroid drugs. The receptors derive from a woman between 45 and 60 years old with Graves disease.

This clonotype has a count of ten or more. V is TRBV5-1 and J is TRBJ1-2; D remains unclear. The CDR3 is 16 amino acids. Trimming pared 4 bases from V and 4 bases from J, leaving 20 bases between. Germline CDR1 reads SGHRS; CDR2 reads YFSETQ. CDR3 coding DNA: TGCGCCAGCAGCCCGGGCCGGGAGACGGCTACCTATGGCTACACCTTC. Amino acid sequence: CASSPGRETATYGYTF.

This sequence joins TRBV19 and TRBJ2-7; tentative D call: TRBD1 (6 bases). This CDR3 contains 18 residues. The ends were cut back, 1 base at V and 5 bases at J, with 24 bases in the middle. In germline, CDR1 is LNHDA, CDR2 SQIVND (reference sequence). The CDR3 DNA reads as TGTGCCAGTAGTATAGCCCTCGTCGGCAGGGGAATACGGAACGAGCAGTACTTC. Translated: CASSIALVGRGIRNEQYF.

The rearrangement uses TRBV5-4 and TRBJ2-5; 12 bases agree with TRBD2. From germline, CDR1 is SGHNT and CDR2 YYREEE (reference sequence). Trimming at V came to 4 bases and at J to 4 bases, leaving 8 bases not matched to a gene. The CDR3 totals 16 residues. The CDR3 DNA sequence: TGTGCCAGCAGCCCACAGGGGGGACTAGCGGGAGAGACCCAGTACTTC. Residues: CASSPQGGLAGETQYF.

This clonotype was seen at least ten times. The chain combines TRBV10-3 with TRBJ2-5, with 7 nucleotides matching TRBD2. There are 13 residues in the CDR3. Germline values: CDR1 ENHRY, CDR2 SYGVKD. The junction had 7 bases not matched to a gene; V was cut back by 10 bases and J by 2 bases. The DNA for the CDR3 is TGTGCCACAAATCCGGGAGGACAAGAGACCCAGTACTTC. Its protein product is CATNPGGQETQYF.

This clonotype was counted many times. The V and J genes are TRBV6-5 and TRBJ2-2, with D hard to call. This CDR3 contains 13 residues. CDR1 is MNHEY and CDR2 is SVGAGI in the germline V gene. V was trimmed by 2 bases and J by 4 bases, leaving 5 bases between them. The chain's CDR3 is CASSYGSTGELFF. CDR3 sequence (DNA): TGTGCCAGCAGTTACGGATCCACCGGGGAGCTGTTTTTT.

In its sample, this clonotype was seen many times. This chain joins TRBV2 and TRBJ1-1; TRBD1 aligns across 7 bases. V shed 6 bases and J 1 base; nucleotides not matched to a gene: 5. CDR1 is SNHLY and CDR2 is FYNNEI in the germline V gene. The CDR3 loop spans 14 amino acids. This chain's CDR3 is CASRRDSPNTEAFF. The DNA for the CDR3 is TGTGCCAGCAGGAGGGACAGCCCGAACACTGAAGCTTTCTTT. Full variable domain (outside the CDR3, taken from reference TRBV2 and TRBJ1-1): EPEVTQTPSHQVTQMGQEVILRCVPISNHLYFYWYRQILGQKVEFLVSFYNNEISEKSEIFDDQFSVERPDGSNFTLKIRSTKLEDSAMYFCASRRDSPNTEAFFGQGTRLTVV.

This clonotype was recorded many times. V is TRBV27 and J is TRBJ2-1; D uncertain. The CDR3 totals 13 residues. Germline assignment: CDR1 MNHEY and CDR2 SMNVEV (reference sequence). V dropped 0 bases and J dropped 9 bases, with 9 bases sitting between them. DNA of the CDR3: TGTGCCAGCAGTTTATCTACGGTGGGTGAGCAGTTCTTC. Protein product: CASSLSTVGEQFF.

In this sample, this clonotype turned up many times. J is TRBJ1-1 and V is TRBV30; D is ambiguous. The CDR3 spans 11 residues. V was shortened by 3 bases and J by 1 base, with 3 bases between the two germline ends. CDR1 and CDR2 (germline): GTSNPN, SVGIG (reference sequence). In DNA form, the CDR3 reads TGTGCCTGGAGGGAGAACACTGAAGCTTTCTTT. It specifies CAWRENTEAFF.

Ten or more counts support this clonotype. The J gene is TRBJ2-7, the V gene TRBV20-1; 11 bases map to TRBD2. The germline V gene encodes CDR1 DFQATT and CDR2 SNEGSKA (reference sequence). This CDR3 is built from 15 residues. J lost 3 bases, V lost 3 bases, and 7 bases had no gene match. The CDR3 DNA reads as TGCAGTGCTAGCTCCCGACTAGCGGGAAACTACGAGCAGTACTTC. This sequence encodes CSASSRLAGNYEQYF.

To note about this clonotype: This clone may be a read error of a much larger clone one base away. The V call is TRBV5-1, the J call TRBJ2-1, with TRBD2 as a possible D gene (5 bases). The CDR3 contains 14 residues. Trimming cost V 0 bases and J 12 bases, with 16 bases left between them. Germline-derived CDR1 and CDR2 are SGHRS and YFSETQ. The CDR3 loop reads CASSLDLGNRGQFF. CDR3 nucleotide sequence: TGCGCCAGCAGCTTGGATCTCGGGAATCGAGGGCAGTTCTTC.

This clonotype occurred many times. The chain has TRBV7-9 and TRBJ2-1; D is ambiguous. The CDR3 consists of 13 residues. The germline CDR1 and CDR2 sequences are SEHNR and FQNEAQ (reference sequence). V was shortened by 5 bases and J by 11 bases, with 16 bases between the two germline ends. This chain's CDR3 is CASSPQNTGQQFF. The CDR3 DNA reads TGTGCCAGCAGCCCACAAAACACCGGCCAGCAGTTCTTC.

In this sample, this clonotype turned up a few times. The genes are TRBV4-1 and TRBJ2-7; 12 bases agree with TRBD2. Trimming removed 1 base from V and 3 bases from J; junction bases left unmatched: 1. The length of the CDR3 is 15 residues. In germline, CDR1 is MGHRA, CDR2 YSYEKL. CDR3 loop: CASSQVTSGSYEQYF. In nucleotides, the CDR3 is TGCGCCAGCAGCCAAGTGACTAGCGGGAGCTACGAGCAGTACTTC.

For the CDR3, the DNA is TGTGCCAGCAGCGACCAAGGGGGCCAAGAGACCCAGTACTTC. It codes for CASSDQGGQETQYF. The chain employs TRBV7-9 and TRBJ2-5; the D gene is possibly TRBD1 (6 bases). CDR1 and CDR2 (germline): SEHNR, FQNEAQ (reference sequence). This CDR3 contains 14 residues. The V end lost 5 bases, the J end lost 1 base, and 11 bases lay between the germline ends. Supplemented by reference TRBV7-9 and TRBJ2-5, the full variable domain reads DTGVSQNPRHKITKRGQNVTFRCDPISEHNRLYWYRQTLGQGPEFLTYFQNEAQLEKSRLLSDRFSAERPKGSFSTLEIQRTEQGDSAMYLCASSDQGGQETQYFGPGTRLLVL.

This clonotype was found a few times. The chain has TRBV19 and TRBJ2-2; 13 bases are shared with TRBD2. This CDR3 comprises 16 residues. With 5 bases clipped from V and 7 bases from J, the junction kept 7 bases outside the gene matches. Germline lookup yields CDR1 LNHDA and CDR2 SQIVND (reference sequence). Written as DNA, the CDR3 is TGTGCCAGTAGTTCAGGACTAGCGGGAGCCATCGGGGAGCTGTTTTTT. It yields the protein CASSSGLAGAIGELFF.

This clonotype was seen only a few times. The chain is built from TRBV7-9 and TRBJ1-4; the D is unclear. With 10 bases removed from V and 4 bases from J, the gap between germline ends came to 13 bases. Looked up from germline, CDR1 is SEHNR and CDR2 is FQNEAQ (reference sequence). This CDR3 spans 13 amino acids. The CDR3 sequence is CATNRGGNEKLFF. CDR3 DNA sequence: TGTGCCACCAATCGGGGTGGTAATGAAAAACTGTTTTTT.

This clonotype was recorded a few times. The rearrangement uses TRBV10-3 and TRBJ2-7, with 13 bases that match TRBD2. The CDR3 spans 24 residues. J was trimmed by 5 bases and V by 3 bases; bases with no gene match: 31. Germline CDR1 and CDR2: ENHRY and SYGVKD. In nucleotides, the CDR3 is TGTGCCATCAGTGATTTAGGACAGGGACGAAACCGAGGACTAGCGGGAGCCTTCGAGAACGAGCAGTACTTC. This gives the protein CAISDLGQGRNRGLAGAFENEQYF.

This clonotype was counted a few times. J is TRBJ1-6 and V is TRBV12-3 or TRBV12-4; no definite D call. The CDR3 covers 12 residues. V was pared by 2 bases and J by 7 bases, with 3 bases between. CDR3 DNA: TGTGCCAGCAGTTTAATGAATTCACCCCTCCACTTT. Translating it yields CASSLMNSPLHF.